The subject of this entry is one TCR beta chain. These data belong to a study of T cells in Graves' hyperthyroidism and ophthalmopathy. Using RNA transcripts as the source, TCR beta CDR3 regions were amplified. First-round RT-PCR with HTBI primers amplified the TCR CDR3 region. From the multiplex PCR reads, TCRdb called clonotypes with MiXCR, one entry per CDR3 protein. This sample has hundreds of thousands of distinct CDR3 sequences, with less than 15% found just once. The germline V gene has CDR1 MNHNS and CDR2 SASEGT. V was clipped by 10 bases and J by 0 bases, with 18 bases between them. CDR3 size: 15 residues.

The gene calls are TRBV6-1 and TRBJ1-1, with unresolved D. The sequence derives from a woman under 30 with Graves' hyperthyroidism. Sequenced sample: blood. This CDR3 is CATSTVQRLNTEAFF. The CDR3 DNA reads TGTGCCACCTCCACGGTTCAAAGACTGAACACTGAAGCTTTCTTT.